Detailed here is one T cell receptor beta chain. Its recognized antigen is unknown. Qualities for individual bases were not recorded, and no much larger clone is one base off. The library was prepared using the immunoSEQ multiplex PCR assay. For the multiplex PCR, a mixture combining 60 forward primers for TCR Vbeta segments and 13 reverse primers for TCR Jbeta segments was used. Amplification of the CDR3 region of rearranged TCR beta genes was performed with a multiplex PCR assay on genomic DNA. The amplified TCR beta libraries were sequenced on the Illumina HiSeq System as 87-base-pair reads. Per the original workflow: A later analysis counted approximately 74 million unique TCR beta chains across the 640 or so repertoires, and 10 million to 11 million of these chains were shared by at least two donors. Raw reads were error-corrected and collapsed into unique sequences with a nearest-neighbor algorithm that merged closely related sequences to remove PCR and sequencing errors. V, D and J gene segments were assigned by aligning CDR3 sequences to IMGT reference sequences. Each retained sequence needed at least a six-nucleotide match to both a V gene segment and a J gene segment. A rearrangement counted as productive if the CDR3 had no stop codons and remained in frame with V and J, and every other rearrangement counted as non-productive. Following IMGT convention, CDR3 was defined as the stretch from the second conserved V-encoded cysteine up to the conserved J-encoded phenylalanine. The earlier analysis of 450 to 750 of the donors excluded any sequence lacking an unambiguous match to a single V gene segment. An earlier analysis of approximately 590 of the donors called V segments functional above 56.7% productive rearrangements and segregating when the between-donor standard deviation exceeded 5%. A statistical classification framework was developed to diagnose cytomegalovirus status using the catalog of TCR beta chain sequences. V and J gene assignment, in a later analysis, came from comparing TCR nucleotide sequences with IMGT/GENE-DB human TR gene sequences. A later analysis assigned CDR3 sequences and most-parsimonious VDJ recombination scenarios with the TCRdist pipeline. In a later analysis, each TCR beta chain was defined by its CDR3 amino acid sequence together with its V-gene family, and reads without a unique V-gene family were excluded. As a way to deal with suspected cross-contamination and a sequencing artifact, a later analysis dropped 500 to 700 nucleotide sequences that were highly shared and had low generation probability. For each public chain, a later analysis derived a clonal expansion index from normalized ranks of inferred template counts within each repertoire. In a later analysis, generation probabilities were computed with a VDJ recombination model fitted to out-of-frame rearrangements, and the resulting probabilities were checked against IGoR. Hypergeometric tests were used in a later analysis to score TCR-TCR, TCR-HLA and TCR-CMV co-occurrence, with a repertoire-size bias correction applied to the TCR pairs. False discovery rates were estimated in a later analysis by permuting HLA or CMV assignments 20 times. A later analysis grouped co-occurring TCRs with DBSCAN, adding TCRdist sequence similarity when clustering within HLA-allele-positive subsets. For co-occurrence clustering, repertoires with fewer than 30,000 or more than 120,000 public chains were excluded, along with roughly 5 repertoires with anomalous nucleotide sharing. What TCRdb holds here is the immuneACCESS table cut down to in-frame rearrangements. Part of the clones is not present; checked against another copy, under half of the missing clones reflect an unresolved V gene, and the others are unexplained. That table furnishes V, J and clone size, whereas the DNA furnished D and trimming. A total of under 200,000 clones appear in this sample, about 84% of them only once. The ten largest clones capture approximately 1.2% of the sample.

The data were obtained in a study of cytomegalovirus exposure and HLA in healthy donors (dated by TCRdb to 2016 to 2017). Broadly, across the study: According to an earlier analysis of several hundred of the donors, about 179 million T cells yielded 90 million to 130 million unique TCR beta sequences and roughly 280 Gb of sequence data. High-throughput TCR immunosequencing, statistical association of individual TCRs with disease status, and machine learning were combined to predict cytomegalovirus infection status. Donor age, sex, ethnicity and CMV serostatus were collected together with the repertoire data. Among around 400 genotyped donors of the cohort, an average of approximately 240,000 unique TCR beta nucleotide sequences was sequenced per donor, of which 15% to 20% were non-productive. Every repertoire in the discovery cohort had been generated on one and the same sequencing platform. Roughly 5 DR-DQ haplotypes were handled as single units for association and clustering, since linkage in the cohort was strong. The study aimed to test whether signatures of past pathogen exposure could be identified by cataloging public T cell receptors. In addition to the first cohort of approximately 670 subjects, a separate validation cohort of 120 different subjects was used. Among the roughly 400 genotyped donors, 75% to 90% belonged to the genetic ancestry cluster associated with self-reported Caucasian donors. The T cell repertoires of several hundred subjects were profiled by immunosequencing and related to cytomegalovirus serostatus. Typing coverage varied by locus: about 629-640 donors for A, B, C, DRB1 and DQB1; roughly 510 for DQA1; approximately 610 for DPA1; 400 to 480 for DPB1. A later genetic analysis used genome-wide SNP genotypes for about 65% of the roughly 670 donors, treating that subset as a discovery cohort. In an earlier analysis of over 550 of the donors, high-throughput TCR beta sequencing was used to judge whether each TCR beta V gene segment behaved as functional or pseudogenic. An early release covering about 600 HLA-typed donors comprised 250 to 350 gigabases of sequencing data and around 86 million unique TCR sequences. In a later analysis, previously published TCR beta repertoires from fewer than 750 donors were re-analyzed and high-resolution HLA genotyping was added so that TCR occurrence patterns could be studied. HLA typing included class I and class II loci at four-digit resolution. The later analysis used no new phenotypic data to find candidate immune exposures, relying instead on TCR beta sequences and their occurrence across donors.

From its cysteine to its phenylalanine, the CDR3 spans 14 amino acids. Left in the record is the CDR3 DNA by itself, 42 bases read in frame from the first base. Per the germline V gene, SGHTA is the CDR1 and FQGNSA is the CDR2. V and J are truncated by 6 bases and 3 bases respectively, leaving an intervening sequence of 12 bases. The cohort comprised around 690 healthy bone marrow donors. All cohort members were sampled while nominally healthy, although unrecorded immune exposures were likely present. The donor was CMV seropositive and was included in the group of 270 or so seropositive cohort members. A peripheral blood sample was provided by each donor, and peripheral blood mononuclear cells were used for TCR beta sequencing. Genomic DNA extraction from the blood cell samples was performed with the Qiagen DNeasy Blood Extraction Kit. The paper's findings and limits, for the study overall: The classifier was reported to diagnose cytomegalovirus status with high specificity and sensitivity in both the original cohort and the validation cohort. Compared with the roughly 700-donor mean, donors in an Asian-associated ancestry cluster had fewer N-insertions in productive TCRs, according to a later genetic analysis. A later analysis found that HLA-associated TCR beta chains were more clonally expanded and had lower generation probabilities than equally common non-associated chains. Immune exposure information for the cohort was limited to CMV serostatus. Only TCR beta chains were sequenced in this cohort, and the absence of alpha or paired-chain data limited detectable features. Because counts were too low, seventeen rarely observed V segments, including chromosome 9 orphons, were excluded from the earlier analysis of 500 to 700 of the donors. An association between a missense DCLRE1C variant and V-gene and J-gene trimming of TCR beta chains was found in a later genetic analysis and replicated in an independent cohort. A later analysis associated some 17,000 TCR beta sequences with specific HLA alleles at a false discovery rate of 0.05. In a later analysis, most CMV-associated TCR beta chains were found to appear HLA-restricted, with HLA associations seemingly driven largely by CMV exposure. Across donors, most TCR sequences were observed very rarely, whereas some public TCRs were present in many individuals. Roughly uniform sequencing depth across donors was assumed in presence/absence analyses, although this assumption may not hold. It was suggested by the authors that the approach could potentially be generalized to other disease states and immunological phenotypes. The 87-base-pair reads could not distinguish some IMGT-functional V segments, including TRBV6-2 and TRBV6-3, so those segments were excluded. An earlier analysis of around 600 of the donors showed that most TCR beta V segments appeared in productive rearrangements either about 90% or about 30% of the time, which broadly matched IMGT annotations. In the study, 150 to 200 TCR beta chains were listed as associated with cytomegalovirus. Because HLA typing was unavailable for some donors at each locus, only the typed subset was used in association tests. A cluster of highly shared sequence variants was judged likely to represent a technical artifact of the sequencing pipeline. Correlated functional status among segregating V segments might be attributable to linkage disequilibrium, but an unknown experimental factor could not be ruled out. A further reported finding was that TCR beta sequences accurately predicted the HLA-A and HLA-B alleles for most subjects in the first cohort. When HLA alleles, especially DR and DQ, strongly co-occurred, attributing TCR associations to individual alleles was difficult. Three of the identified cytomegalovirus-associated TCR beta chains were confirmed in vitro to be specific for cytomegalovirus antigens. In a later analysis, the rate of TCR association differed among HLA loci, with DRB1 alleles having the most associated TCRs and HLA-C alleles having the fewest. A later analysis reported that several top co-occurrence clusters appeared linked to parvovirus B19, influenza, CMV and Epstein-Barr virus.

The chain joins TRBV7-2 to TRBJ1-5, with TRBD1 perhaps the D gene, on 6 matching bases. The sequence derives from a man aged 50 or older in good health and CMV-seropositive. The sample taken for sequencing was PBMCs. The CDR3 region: CASSGQPNNQPQHF. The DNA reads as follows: TGTGCCAGCAGTGGACAGCCGAACAATCAGCCCCAGCATTTT.